This passage covers 9 T cell receptor beta chains from one sample sequenced in a study of T cell repertoires in cytomegalovirus infection (dated by TCRdb to about 2019). Sequenced on an Illumina HiSeq 1500. TCRdb reanalyzed the raw reads on its own, using fastp at Q25 for trimming and MiXCR for clone calling, and kept in-frame beta chains. When rows share a CDR3 protein, they turn into one entry using the most common DNA and genes. Present in this sample are about 740,000 distinct CDR3 sequences, less than 40% of which were seen just once. The ten largest clonotypes hold roughly 2.8% of the sample. Sequenced: PBMCs. The receptors here all came from a human donor in good health (CMV status not recorded). Some clones in this sample may be carry-over from other donors' samples.

The gene calls are TRBV6-5 and TRBJ2-7; D possibly corresponds to TRBD2 (6 bases). The CDR3 covers 15 residues. Trimming stripped 0 bases from V and 5 bases from J, with 14 bases between. Germline V gene sequence: CDR1 MNHEY, CDR2 SVGAGI. In nucleotides, the CDR3 is TGTGCCAGCAGTTACTCGCGGGACCACCACCACGAGCAGTACTTC. Translated, it gives CASSYSRDHHHEQYF.

The chain carries TRBV29-1 and TRBJ1-2; the D gene is possibly TRBD1 (5 bases). Looked up from germline, CDR1 is SQVTM and CDR2 is ANQGSEA. V was shortened by 1 base and J by 5 bases, with 8 bases between the two germline ends. The CDR3 is 12 residues long. CDR3 protein: CSVEAGLYGYTF. CDR3 in DNA: TGCAGCGTTGAAGCGGGACTATATGGCTACACCTTC.

In its sample, this clonotype was seen a few times. V gene TRBV10-3 combines with J gene TRBJ1-5, with 10 bases matching TRBD1. The V and J ends lost 8 bases and 4 bases, in that order; junction bases with no gene match: 8. CDR1 ENHRY and CDR2 SYGVKD come from the germline V gene. This CDR3 has 15 amino acids. The CDR3 DNA reads TGTGCCATCCGGGGCGCGGGACAGGGGAATCAGCCCCAGCATTTT. Translated, it gives CAIRGAGQGNQPQHF.

This clonotype was observed a handful of times. This chain links TRBV6-5 with TRBJ2-2, with D unclear. The CDR3 has 14 residues. V was pared by 4 bases and J by 0 bases, with 6 bases between. CDR1 is MNHEY and CDR2 is SVGAGI in the germline V gene. Here the CDR3 reads CASSSLANTGELFF. CDR3 nucleotides: TGTGCCAGCAGTTCCCTTGCGAACACCGGGGAGCTGTTTTTT.

A few counts support this clonotype. The V call is TRBV5-6, the J call TRBJ2-1, with a weak D call TRBD2 (6 bases). The germline CDR1 and CDR2 sequences are SGHDT and YYEEEE. Trimming took off 0 bases at V and 4 bases at J, with 11 bases between the two ends. This CDR3 region has 15 residues. DNA of the CDR3: TGTGCCAGCAGCTTGGGGAGGGAGTGGTACAATGAGCAGTTCTTC. Its translation is CASSLGREWYNEQFF.

The chain combines TRBV6-2 or TRBV6-3 with TRBJ2-2; D uncertain. This CDR3 is built from 16 residues. Trimming took 1 base from V and 0 from J, leaving 9 bases between them. Germline V gene lookup returns CDR1 MNHEY and CDR2 SVGEGT. CDR3 loop: CASSYYGQTNTGELFF. Written as DNA, the CDR3 is TGTGCCAGCAGTTACTATGGTCAGACGAACACCGGGGAGCTGTTTTTT.

Only one count was recorded for this clonotype. This may be a read error: a much more frequent sequence differs by one nucleotide. In this CDR3 the conserved last residue, phenylalanine or tryptophan, is missing, so a read error is likely. The chain employs TRBV10-3 and TRBJ2-7, with D possibly TRBD1 on 6 matching bases. Germline CDR1 reads ENHRY; CDR2 reads SYGVKD. There are 13 residues in the CDR3. The V and J ends lost 8 bases and 3 bases respectively, with 14 bases between them. This CDR3 reads CAIVRDTNYEQYL. CDR3 bases: TGTGCCATCGTAAGGGACACCAACTACGAGCAGTACTTA.

This chain links TRBV30 with TRBJ1-6; D gene ambiguous. Germline V gene sequence: CDR1 GTSNPN, CDR2 SVGIG (reference sequence). V was clipped by 4 bases and J by 7 bases, with 20 bases between them. The CDR3 length is 16 residues. CDR3 sequence (DNA): TGTGCCTGGATTGAAAGGATGGGCCTAAGCAATTCACCCCTCCACTTT. Translated: CAWIERMGLSNSPLHF.

The chain recombines TRBV5-5 with TRBJ1-1; no clear D. The CDR3 length is 15 residues. Per the germline V gene, CDR1 is SGHKS and CDR2 is YYEKEE (reference sequence). V was pared by 5 bases and J by 1 base, with 15 bases between. The CDR3 nucleotides are TGTGCCAGCAGTGACCGTTTCGGGCCGAACACTGAAGCTTTCTTT. Translated: CASSDRFGPNTEAFF.